This T cell receptor beta chain was documented in a study of CD8 T cells in ankylosing spondylitis. Quantitative 5'-RACE with molecular barcodes generated TCR beta libraries. TCRdb called the 5' RACE reads again in MiXCR, with one record for every CDR3 protein. Of approximately 220,000 distinct CDR3 sequences listed, under 30% were seen once; the top ten hold around 6.3%. Trimming took off 7 bases at V and 1 base at J, with 10 bases between the two ends. The CDR3 extends over 13 amino acids. With respect to this clonotype: The antigen remains unidentified.

Study results and caveats: Disease-linked clones reportedly showed significant enrichment in matched ankylosing spondylitis synovial fluid. In synovial fluid and blood from reactive arthritis, some motif variants were previously reported. A TCR beta motif of several highly homologous variants seemed to mark ankylosing spondylitis blood.

The chain recombines TRBV12-3 or TRBV12-4 with TRBJ2-5; tentative D call: TRBD1 (5 bases). This TCR came from a male donor with ankylosing spondylitis or in good health (not recorded which). Material for sequencing was blood, either unsorted or a sorted T cell fraction (not recorded which). Here the CDR3 DNA reads TGTGCCAGCAAGACAGAGTTCCAAGAGACCCAGTACTTC. Translated: CASKTEFQETQYF.